One sample yielded the 24 T cell receptor beta chains listed below, sequenced in a study of blood T cell repertoires in COVID-19. Sequencing was performed with immunoSEQ multiplex PCR; in TCRdb, only in-frame clones are kept and a portion is missing. The repertoire holds about 480,000 clones, with roughly 89% as singletons. Sequenced material: peripheral blood. All receptors come from a man aged 18 to 30 with COVID-19, enrolled during active disease.

The rearrangement uses TRBV27 and TRBJ2-7; possibly TRBD2 for D (5 bases). This CDR3 region has 14 residues. CDR1 is MNHEY and CDR2 is SMNVEV in the germline V gene (reference sequence). V shed 0 bases and J shed 2 bases, with 8 bases lying between them. The chain's CDR3 is CASSLSREAYEQYF. The CDR3 DNA is TGTGCCAGCAGTTTATCGAGGGAAGCCTACGAGCAGTACTTC.

This chain joins TRBV7-6 and TRBJ1-1; 9 positions match TRBD1. This CDR3 region has 18 residues. Germline CDR1 SGHVS, CDR2 FNYEAQ. V was clipped by 5 bases and J by 4 bases; unmatched bases: 17. This CDR3 reads CASSPQIRGQGPFTEAFF. The DNA of the CDR3 is TGTGCCAGCAGCCCCCAGATTAGGGGACAGGGTCCGTTCACTGAAGCTTTCTTT.

The chain carries TRBV12-5 and TRBJ2-1; 7 bases are shared with TRBD2. The CDR3 runs to 15 residues. Unmatched junction bases numbered 9, after V lost 1 base and J lost 9 bases. Germline assignment: CDR1 LGHNT and CDR2 FRNRAP. This CDR3 reads CASGLAPGGSFEQFF. Here the CDR3 DNA reads TGTGCTAGTGGTTTGGCCCCAGGCGGGAGTTTTGAGCAGTTCTTC.

This sequence joins TRBV19 and TRBJ2-1; D uncertain. The CDR3 contains 14 residues. Looked up from germline, CDR1 is LNHDA and CDR2 is SQIVND (reference sequence). The V end lost 3 bases, the J end lost 6 bases, and 12 bases lay between the germline ends. CDR3 sequence (DNA): TGTGCCAGTAGTATTAGAGACACTCGCAATGAGCAGTTCTTC. Translation gives CASSIRDTRNEQFF.

The CDR3 nucleotides read TGTGCCAGCAGCCCCACAGGACGGATCTATGGCTACACCTTC. This gives the protein CASSPTGRIYGYTF. The rearrangement links TRBV14 to TRBJ1-2; weak D call: TRBD1 (5 bases). The CDR3 totals 14 residues. Germline V gene data show CDR1 as SGHDN and CDR2 as FVKESK. V lost 4 bases and J lost 4, with 13 bases in between.

The chain combines TRBV6-4 with TRBJ1-2, with 8 bases matching TRBD1. Germline loops: CDR1 MRHNA, CDR2 SNTAGT. V shed 6 bases and J 9 bases; nucleotides not matched to a gene: 12. The CDR3 is 14 residues long. The CDR3 here is CASSAGTGPGSYTF. CDR3 bases: TGTGCCAGCAGCGCCGGGACAGGACCAGGGAGCTACACCTTC.

CDR3 region: CASSRRQNRNEKLFF. In nucleotides, the CDR3 is TGTGCCAGCAGCCGTAGACAGAACCGAAATGAAAAACTGTTTTTT. The chain joins TRBV7-2 to TRBJ1-4, with D possibly being TRBD1 (5 bases). Germline V gene data show CDR1 as SGHTA and CDR2 as FQGNSA. Trimming shortened V by 5 bases and J by 5 bases, and 15 bases separated the two germline ends. The CDR3 has 15 amino acids.

This clone appeared once. The chain carries TRBV3-1 (or the pseudogene TRBV3-2) and TRBJ2-2; D call uncertain. Looked up from germline, CDR1 is LGHDT and CDR2 is YNNKEL (reference sequence). The CDR3 is 14 residues long. Trimming pared 4 bases from V and 7 bases from J, leaving 13 bases between. The CDR3 here is CASSRDAPGGELFF. CDR3 bases: TGTGCCAGCAGCCGAGATGCTCCGGGCGGGGAGCTGTTTTTT.

The rearrangement uses TRBV9 and TRBJ2-5; 7 bases align to TRBD2. This CDR3 has 15 amino acids. Germline-derived CDR1 and CDR2 are SGDLS and YYNGEE. Trimming took 0 bases from V and 3 from J; bases not matched to a gene: 5. The CDR3 nucleotides are TGTGCCAGCAGCGTAGGAGCGCGGGAGAAAGAGACCCAGTACTTC. Its translation: CASSVGAREKETQYF.

The CDR3 nucleotides are TGCAGTGCGCCGGGACTCGTAGAGCAGTATTTT. This sequence encodes CSAPGLVEQYF. This chain joins TRBV20-1 and TRBJ2-3, with D tentatively TRBD2 (6 bases). The V end was cut by 6 bases, the J end by 11 bases, with 15 bases between. CDR1 and CDR2 from the germline V gene are DFQATT and SNEGSKA (reference sequence). CDR3 size: 11 residues.

This clone was detected only once. The chain links TRBV19 to TRBJ2-3, with 8 bases matching TRBD1. The junction had 13 bases not matched to a gene; V was cut back by 7 bases and J by 4 bases. Per the germline V gene, CDR1 is LNHDA and CDR2 is SQIVND (reference sequence). The CDR3 runs to 16 residues. CDR3 residues: CASKPRGQGASDTQYF. Written as DNA, the CDR3 is TGTGCCAGTAAACCACGAGGGCAGGGGGCCTCAGATACGCAGTATTTT. Filled out from reference TRBV19 and TRBJ2-3, the complete variable domain reads DGGITQSPKYLFRKEGQNVTLSCEQNLNHDAMYWYRQDPGQGLRLIYYSQIVNDFQKGDIAEGYSVSREKKESFPLTVTSAQKNPTAFYLCASKPRGQGASDTQYFGPGTRLTVL.

The genes are TRBV30 and TRBJ2-7; D is perhaps TRBD1 (5 bases). Trimming stripped 4 bases from V and 8 bases from J, with 27 bases between. This CDR3 has 16 amino acids. Germline CDR1 reads GTSNPN; CDR2 reads SVGIG (reference sequence). CDR3 sequence: CAWTSTGRAALRKQYF. For the CDR3, the DNA is TGTGCCTGGACCTCCACGGGCAGGGCAGCCCTACGTAAGCAGTACTTC.

The V and J genes are TRBV2 and TRBJ2-6; D perhaps matches TRBD2 (5 bases). The CDR3 has 14 amino acids. Trimming stripped 10 bases from V and 0 bases from J, with 10 bases between. The germline V gene encodes CDR1 SNHLY and CDR2 FYNNEI. For the CDR3, the DNA is TGTGCCACCCTAGCCAGCTCTGGGGCCAACGTCCTGACTTTC. It is translated as CATLASSGANVLTF.

V is TRBV27 and J is TRBJ1-6; a weak D match, TRBD1 (5 bases). The CDR3 has 13 residues. CDR1 is MNHEY, CDR2 SMNVEV, per germline (reference sequence). Trimming cost V 8 bases and J 10 bases, with 15 bases left between them. CDR3 nucleotides: TGTGCCAGCGCCGGGACTCCCCAGTCACCCCTCCACTTT. Its translation: CASAGTPQSPLHF.

This chain links TRBV6-6 with TRBJ1-2, with D possibly TRBD1 on 5 matching bases. This CDR3 comprises 13 residues. Germline CDR1 MNHNY, CDR2 SVGAGI (reference sequence). The V end lost 6 bases, the J end lost 4 bases, and 12 bases lay between the germline ends. The CDR3 here is CASRQDSSYGYTF. The DNA of the CDR3 is TGTGCCAGCAGGCAAGACAGTTCCTATGGCTACACCTTC.

The V and J genes are TRBV5-1 and TRBJ2-1; 13 bases agree with TRBD2. In germline, CDR1 is SGHRS, CDR2 YFSETQ. The junction had 3 bases not matched to a gene; V was cut back by 0 bases and J by 6 bases. CDR3 length: 16 residues. The CDR3 is CASSLDRLAGGNEQFF. CDR3 coding DNA: TGCGCCAGCAGCTTGGATAGACTAGCGGGGGGCAATGAGCAGTTCTTC. The full variable domain, completed using reference TRBV5-1 and TRBJ2-1, is KAGVTQTPRYLIKTRGQQVTLSCSPISGHRSVSWYQQTPGQGLQFLFEYFSETQRNKGNFPGRFSGRQFSNSRSEMNVSTLELGDSALYLCASSLDRLAGGNEQFFGPGTRLTVL.

This rearrangement joins TRBV11-3 to TRBJ2-1, with no clear D. The germline V gene has CDR1 SGHNT and CDR2 YENEEA. Trimming took 0 bases from V and 10 from J, leaving 10 bases between them. The CDR3 is 13 residues long. CDR3 nucleotide sequence: TGTGCCAGCAGCTTAGAAAGAACCAGGGAGCAGTTCTTC. It translates to CASSLERTREQFF.

The chain carries TRBV2 and TRBJ1-2; D is unclear. Germline-derived CDR1 and CDR2 are SNHLY and FYNNEI. The ends were cut back, 5 bases at V and 2 bases at J, with 6 bases in the middle. The CDR3 consists of 12 residues. CDR3 sequence reads: CASSPGNYGYTF. The CDR3 nucleotides read TGTGCCAGCAGTCCGGGGAACTATGGCTACACCTTC.

This chain joins TRBV11-3 and TRBJ2-3; the match to TRBD2 covers 9 bases. Per germline, CDR1 SGHNT and CDR2 YENEEA. The CDR3 contains 16 residues. The V segment lost 6 bases and the J segment 5 bases; nucleotides outside the gene matches: 12. The DNA for the CDR3 is TGTGCCAGCAGAAAAGACGTAGCGGGAGAGGTAGATACGCAGTATTTT. It codes for CASRKDVAGEVDTQYF. The full variable domain, completed using reference TRBV11-3 and TRBJ2-3, is EAGVVQSPRYKIIEKKQPVAFWCNPISGHNTLYWYLQNLGQGPELLIRYENEEAVDDSQLPKDRFSAERLKGVDSTLKIQPAELGDSAVYLCASRKDVAGEVDTQYFGPGTRLTVL.

The chain is built from TRBV6-5 and TRBJ2-1; 9 nucleotides line up with TRBD1. CDR3 length: 15 amino acids. V lost 6 bases, J lost 2 bases, and 5 bases stayed unmatched. Germline V gives CDR1 MNHEY, CDR2 SVGAGI. The DNA for the CDR3 is TGTGCCAGCAGGATAACAGGGGGCCCCTACAATGAGCAGTTCTTC. This encodes CASRITGGPYNEQFF.

A single count supports this clone. The CDR3 DNA reads TGTGCCAGCAGCTCAATCTACTACGAGCAGTACTTC. This gives the protein CASSSIYYEQYF. The chain links TRBV9 to TRBJ2-7, with no clear D. The CDR3 loop spans 12 amino acids. Trimming took off 4 bases at V and 3 bases at J, with 8 bases between the two ends. The germline gives CDR1 SGDLS, CDR2 YYNGEE.

This clone occurred once. The chain has TRBV6-5 and TRBJ2-3, with 10 positions matching TRBD1. Germline V CDR1 and CDR2: MNHEY, SVGAGI. V was pared by 11 bases and J by 6 bases, with 11 bases of the junction left unmatched. The CDR3 runs to 14 residues. The CDR3 DNA is TGTGCCGCCGCAGACAGGGGGCGGTTGGATACGCAGTATTTT. Encoded protein: CAAADRGRLDTQYF.

The chain carries TRBV19 and TRBJ2-2; 11 bases fit TRBD2. Germline values: CDR1 LNHDA, CDR2 SQIVND (reference sequence). With 7 bases clipped from V and 6 bases from J, the junction kept 10 bases outside the gene matches. CDR3 length: 16 amino acids. The CDR3 DNA is TGTGCCAGTACCATACTAGCGGGAGTATCACCCGGGGAGCTGTTTTTT. This encodes CASTILAGVSPGELFF.

The chain has TRBV9 and TRBJ1-3; TRBD1 agrees at 8 bases. The J segment lost 6 bases and the V segment lost 5 bases, leaving 10 bases of the junction unmatched. This CDR3 has 15 amino acids. The germline CDR1 and CDR2 sequences are SGDLS and YYNGEE. The CDR3 coding sequence is TGTGCCAGCAGTGGACAGGGTGTGGGAATAAACACCATATATTTT. Protein product: CASSGQGVGINTIYF.